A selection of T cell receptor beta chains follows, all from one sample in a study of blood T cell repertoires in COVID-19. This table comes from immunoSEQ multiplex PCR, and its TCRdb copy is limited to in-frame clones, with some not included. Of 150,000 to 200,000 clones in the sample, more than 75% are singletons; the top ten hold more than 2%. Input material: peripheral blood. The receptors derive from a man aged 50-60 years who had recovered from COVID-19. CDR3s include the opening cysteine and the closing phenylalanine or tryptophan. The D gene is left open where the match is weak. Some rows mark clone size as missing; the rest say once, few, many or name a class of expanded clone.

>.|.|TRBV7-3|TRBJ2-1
CASTIEGAVAYNEQFF
TGTGCCAGCACTATCGAAGGGGCGGTAGCCTACAATGAGCAGTTCTTC
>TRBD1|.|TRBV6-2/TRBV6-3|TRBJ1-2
CASRPTGDVNYGYTF
TGTGCCAGCAGGCCTACAGGGGACGTCAACTATGGCTACACCTTC
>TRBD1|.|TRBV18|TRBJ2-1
CASSRDREGNEQFF
TGTGCCAGCTCACGGGACAGGGAGGGTAATGAGCAGTTCTTC
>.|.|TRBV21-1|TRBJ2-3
CASSDPSGAGTDTQYF
TGTGCCAGCAGCGACCCGAGCGGGGCGGGTACAGATACGCAGTATTTT
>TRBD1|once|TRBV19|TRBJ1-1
CASIDRGYSNTEAFF
TGTGCCAGTATAGACAGGGGGTACTCGAACACTGAAGCTTTCTTT
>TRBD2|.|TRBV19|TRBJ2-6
CASWGGSGANVLTF
TGTGCCAGCTGGGGGGGGTCCGGGGCCAACGTCCTGACTTTC
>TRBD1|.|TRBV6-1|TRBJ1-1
CASSESGTGGRSAFF
TGTGCCAGCAGTGAGTCGGGGACAGGGGGTAGATCAGCTTTCTTT
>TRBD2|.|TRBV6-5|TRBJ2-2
CASSYSGLVSTGELFF
TGTGCCAGCAGTTACTCGGGACTAGTTAGCACCGGGGAGCTGTTTTTT
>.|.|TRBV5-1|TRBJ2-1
CASSARDKDEQFF
TGCGCCAGCAGCGCCCGGGACAAGGATGAGCAGTTCTTC
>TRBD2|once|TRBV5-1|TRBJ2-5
CASSLTLGGTFETQYF
TGCGCCAGCAGCTTGACCCTGGGGGGGACTTTCGAGACCCAGTACTTC
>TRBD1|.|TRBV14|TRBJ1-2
CASSPGQGWGYTF
TGTGCCAGCAGCCCGGGACAGGGTTGGGGCTACACCTTC
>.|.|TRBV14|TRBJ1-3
CASSQDSSSGNTIYF
TGTGCCAGCAGCCAAGATTCTAGCTCTGGAAACACCATATATTTT
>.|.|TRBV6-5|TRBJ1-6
CASSDRSSYNSPLHF
TGTGCCAGCAGCGACAGGAGCTCCTATAATTCACCCCTCCACTTT
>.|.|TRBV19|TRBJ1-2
CASSDSGRGYTF
TGTGCCAGTAGTGACTCCGGGAGGGGCTACACCTTC
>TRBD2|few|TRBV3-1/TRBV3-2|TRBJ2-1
CASSQEPSGRYKFF
TGTGCCAGCAGCCAAGAACCTAGCGGGAGGTATAAGTTCTTC
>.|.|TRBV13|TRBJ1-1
CASSLGNSGRTEAFF
TGTGCCAGCAGCTTAGGCAATTCAGGGCGCACTGAAGCTTTCTTT
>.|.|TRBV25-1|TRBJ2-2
CASRPERGELFF
TGTGCCAGCAGGCCAGAGAGGGGGGAGCTGTTTTTT
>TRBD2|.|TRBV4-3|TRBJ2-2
CASSQAAAGGSNTGELFF
TGCGCCAGCAGCCAAGCCGCGGCGGGGGGCTCGAACACCGGGGAGCTGTTTTTT
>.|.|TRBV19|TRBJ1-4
CASSDSKANEKLFF
TGTGCCAGTAGTGACAGCAAGGCAAATGAAAAACTGTTTTTT
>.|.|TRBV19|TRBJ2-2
CASRGVGGELFF
TGTGCCAGCAGGGGGGTAGGCGGGGAGCTGTTTTTT
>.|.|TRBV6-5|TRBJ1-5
CALEFGGGNQPQHF
TGTGCCCTCGAATTCGGCGGGGGCAATCAGCCCCAGCATTTT
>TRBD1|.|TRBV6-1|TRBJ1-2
CASSETGVDGYTF
TGTGCCAGCAGTGAAACAGGGGTAGATGGCTACACCTTC